What follows are 10 T cell receptor beta chains derived from one specimen sequenced in a study of CD8+ T cells in alopecia areata (dated by TCRdb to the late 2010s). The method behind the library was the immunoSEQ multiplex PCR assay. For TCR sequencing, RNA was extracted from every sample and reverse transcribed into cDNA to serve as template. TCRdb retrieved this table from immuneACCESS and kept in-frame rearrangements only. Not all clones are present; in checked studies, unresolved V genes account for under half, and no reason is known for the remainder. The sample yields approximately 110,000 clones; less than 75% were counted once. 12% of the sample rests with the top ten. In the paper's terms, the time point label means: 20 to 30 weeks on oral tofacitinib. The sample's treatment or condition label is to be understood as: oral pan-JAK inhibitor, 5-10 mg twice daily. Material: CD8+ T cells sorted from blood, obtained at week 24, from a patient treated with tofacitinib. The receptors were gathered from a human donor with alopecia areata.

Concerning this clone itself: Distinct nucleotide sequences in the sample also encode this CDR3. The chain joins TRBV5-4 to TRBJ2-7; tentative D call: TRBD1 (5 bases). Trimming cost V 1 base and J 3 bases, with 5 bases left between them. CDR1 is SGHNT, CDR2 YYREEE, per germline (reference sequence). The CDR3 is 12 residues long. CDR3 sequence: CASSLQGYEQYF. The DNA for the CDR3 is TGTGCCAGCAGCTTGCAGGGCTACGAGCAGTACTTC.

The V and J genes are TRBV9 and TRBJ1-1, with D possibly being TRBD1 (5 bases). Per germline, CDR1 SGDLS and CDR2 YYNGEE. CDR3 length equals 13 residues. Deletions cut 3 bases from V and 3 bases from J, with 9 bases between. The CDR3 here is CASSDQGDTEAFF. CDR3 DNA sequence: TGTGCCAGCAGCGACCAGGGAGACACTGAAGCTTTCTTT.

This clone turned up a few times. The CDR3 region has the DNA TGTGCCAGCAGTTATGGGGGATTAAGCACTGAAGCTTTCTTT. Its translation is CASSYGGLSTEAFF. V usage is TRBV27 and J usage is TRBJ1-1; maybe TRBD1 (5 bases). Germline V gene data show CDR1 as MNHEY and CDR2 as SMNVEV (reference sequence). V shed 4 bases and J shed 4 bases, with 13 bases lying between them. The CDR3 totals 14 residues.

The DNA for the CDR3 is TGTGCCAGCAGTACCGAAGTAGGGAGCCACGAGCAGTACTTC. Protein: CASSTEVGSHEQYF. The chain is built from TRBV6-5 and TRBJ2-7; maybe TRBD2 (5 bases). The V gene's germline CDR1 is MNHEY and CDR2 SVGAGI. The CDR3 runs 14 residues. Trimming removed 5 bases at V and 5 bases at J, with 16 bases between.

The V gene is TRBV7-9, the J gene TRBJ2-5, with TRBD2 identical over 8 bases. With 7 bases clipped from V and 5 bases from J, the junction kept 9 bases outside the gene matches. The CDR3 contains 14 residues. Germline CDR1 and CDR2: SEHNR and FQNEAQ (reference sequence). Written as DNA, the CDR3 is TGTGCCAGCATCAAGAGTACGGGGGGGGAGACCCAGTACTTC. Translating it yields CASIKSTGGETQYF.

J is TRBJ1-5 and V is TRBV15, with TRBD1 as a possible D gene (6 bases). The germline CDR1 and CDR2 sequences are LNHNV and YYDKDF (reference sequence). V lost 0 bases to trimming and J lost 0 bases, with 12 bases between them. The CDR3 sequence is 17 residues long. Here the CDR3 reads CATSRDRRQDSNQPQHF. The CDR3 bases are TGTGCCACCAGCAGAGATAGGAGACAGGATAGCAATCAGCCCCAGCATTTT.

Many counts were recorded for this clone. J is TRBJ2-7 and V is TRBV7-3; 10 positions agree with TRBD1. This CDR3 is 17 amino acids long. V gave up 5 bases and J gave up 5 bases; unmatched junction bases: 15. Germline V gene lookup returns CDR1 SGHTA and CDR2 FQGTGA. The CDR3 here is CASSTNPKDRGTDEQYF. The CDR3 nucleotides read TGTGCCAGCAGCACAAACCCCAAGGACAGGGGGACCGACGAGCAGTACTTC.

On this clone: Germline and junction disagree at one end, which may indicate a read error. This sequence joins TRBV27 and TRBJ2-7; TRBD2 agrees at 9 bases. Germline V CDR1 and CDR2: MNHEY, SMNVEV (reference sequence). CDR3 length equals 14 residues. The chain's CDR3 is CASSVAGGNYGQYF. In DNA, the CDR3 is TGTGCCAGCAGCGTGGCGGGGGGGAACTACGGGCAGTACTTC.

This chain links TRBV25-1 with TRBJ2-7; 8 positions match TRBD1. This CDR3 has 15 amino acids. Trimming removed 3 bases from V and 3 bases from J; junction bases left unmatched: 7. The V gene's germline CDR1 is MGHDK and CDR2 SYGVNS. The DNA of the CDR3 is TGTGCCAGCAGTGATCCTACAGGGGGTTTCTACGAGCAGTACTTC. It codes for CASSDPTGGFYEQYF.

This clone was observed a few times. The chain is built from TRBV7-9 and TRBJ2-5; D could derive from TRBD1 or TRBD2 (5 bases each). The germline V and J ends were trimmed by 6 bases and 3 bases, with 23 bases remaining between them. Germline assignment: CDR1 SEHNR and CDR2 FQNEAQ (reference sequence). This CDR3 has 17 residues. The CDR3 reads CASSPPGPREGEETQYF. For the CDR3, the DNA is TGTGCCAGCAGTCCACCGGGGCCCAGGGAAGGCGAAGAGACCCAGTACTTC.